The 14 T cell receptor beta chains listed next were all sequenced from one sample in a study of blood T cell repertoires in COVID-19. Clones were sequenced by immunoSEQ multiplex PCR, and TCRdb holds only the in-frame ones, with some missing. The table has about 170,000 clones, more than 85% seen once. Sequencing was performed on peripheral blood. The receptors stem from a woman at least 80 years old in a cohort sampled during active or convalescent COVID-19.

This clone was detected once. The genes are TRBV7-2 and TRBJ2-5, with TRBD1 matching over 8 bases. The CDR3 length is 14 residues. Looked up from germline, CDR1 is SGHTA and CDR2 is FQGNSA. V shed 5 bases and J 10 bases; nucleotides not matched to a gene: 12. The CDR3 is CASSPDRDRRSQYF. Written as DNA, the CDR3 is TGTGCCAGCAGCCCCGACAGGGACAGGAGGAGCCAGTACTTC.

The V call is TRBV6-5, the J call TRBJ1-6, with TRBD1 identical over 9 bases. Germline V gene lookup returns CDR1 MNHEY and CDR2 SVGAGI. Trimming took 10 bases from V and 8 from J; bases not matched to a gene: 9. CDR3 length: 14 residues. CDR3 region: CATRLTGGDSPLHF. CDR3 DNA sequence: TGTGCCACCAGGCTGACAGGGGGTGATTCACCCCTCCACTTT.

The chain carries TRBV12-3 or TRBV12-4 and TRBJ2-7, with TRBD1 as a possible D gene (5 bases). Trimming removed 4 bases at V and 4 bases at J, with 11 bases between. CDR3 length: 13 residues. CDR3 sequence: CASSWGTQYEQYF. The CDR3 bases are TGTGCCAGCAGTTGGGGCACCCAGTACGAGCAGTACTTC.

The rearrangement joins TRBV4-1 to TRBJ1-3; TRBD1 might be the D (6 bases). Trimming stripped 2 bases from V and 0 bases from J, with 11 bases between. This CDR3 comprises 16 residues. The germline gives CDR1 MGHRA, CDR2 YSYEKL. The CDR3 spells CASSQQDRFSGNTIYF. The CDR3 nucleotides are TGCGCCAGCAGCCAACAGGACAGATTCTCTGGAAACACCATATATTTT.

The chain combines TRBV19 with TRBJ2-3; D is perhaps TRBD2 (5 bases). The CDR3 has 13 residues. Trimming pared 7 bases from V and 6 bases from J, leaving 14 bases between. The germline gives CDR1 LNHDA, CDR2 SQIVND (reference sequence). The CDR3 bases are TGTGCCAGTACCACCGCCTCGGGGGATACGCAGTATTTT. Translation: CASTTASGDTQYF.

The genes are TRBV6-5 and TRBJ2-7, with 12 bases identical to TRBD2. V shed 6 bases, J shed 3 bases, and the junction held 6 bases outside the gene matches. CDR3 length equals 15 residues. Germline V gene sequence: CDR1 MNHEY, CDR2 SVGAGI. For the CDR3, the DNA is TGTGCCAGCAGCCCCCAGACTAGCGGGAGCTACGAGCAGTACGTC. This translates into CASSPQTSGSYEQYV.

This chain joins TRBV9 and TRBJ1-6, with 7 bases matching TRBD1. V lost 0 bases to trimming and J lost 5 bases; unmatched junction nucleotides: 2. The CDR3 spans 15 residues. CDR1 and CDR2 from the germline V gene are SGDLS and YYNGEE. The CDR3 sequence: CASSVGGTDNSPLHF. CDR3 DNA sequence: TGTGCCAGCAGCGTAGGAGGGACAGATAATTCACCCCTCCACTTT.

The V call is TRBV5-1, the J call TRBJ2-1; 7 bases match TRBD1. This CDR3 is 15 amino acids long. J gave up 4 bases and V 3 bases, and 7 bases lay outside the gene matches. Germline V gene sequence: CDR1 SGHRS, CDR2 YFSETQ. The CDR3 bases are TGCGCCAGCAGCTATAGGGACAGCCTATACAATGAGCAGTTCTTC. Encoded protein: CASSYRDSLYNEQFF. Using reference TRBV5-1 and TRBJ2-1 for the parts outside the CDR3, the full variable domain is KAGVTQTPRYLIKTRGQQVTLSCSPISGHRSVSWYQQTPGQGLQFLFEYFSETQRNKGNFPGRFSGRQFSNSRSEMNVSTLELGDSALYLCASSYRDSLYNEQFFGPGTRLTVL.

This rearrangement joins TRBV25-1 to TRBJ1-2; 7 bases are a match to TRBD1. The CDR3 is 15 residues long. The V segment lost 4 bases and the J segment 3 bases; nucleotides outside the gene matches: 8. Germline V gives CDR1 MGHDK, CDR2 SYGVNS. The CDR3 DNA reads TGTGCCAGCAGTGCCCTGACAGGGCCCCACTATGGCTACACCTTC. It encodes CASSALTGPHYGYTF.

This chain joins TRBV6-5 and TRBJ1-2, with D hard to call. V was trimmed by 7 bases and J by 5 bases, leaving 14 bases between them. CDR1 and CDR2 from the germline V gene are MNHEY and SVGAGI. The CDR3 extends over 13 amino acids. Here the CDR3 DNA reads TGTGCCAGCATCAACAGCGAGGGTTATGGCTACACCTTC. It yields the protein CASINSEGYGYTF.

This rearrangement joins TRBV7-8 to TRBJ2-3, with 10 bases identical to TRBD2. The germline gives CDR1 SGHVS, CDR2 FQNEAQ. The CDR3 length is 18 residues. V dropped 0 bases and J dropped 5; count of bases not matched to a gene: 11. The CDR3 here is CASSLALLLAGGEDTQYF. The CDR3 region has the DNA TGTGCCAGCAGCTTAGCGCTGTTGTTAGCGGGAGGAGAAGATACGCAGTATTTT.

The rearrangement uses TRBV7-9 and TRBJ1-1; D not resolved. Trimming cost V 0 bases and J 5 bases, with 10 bases left between them. Germline V gene lookup returns CDR1 SEHNR and CDR2 FQNEAQ (reference sequence). This CDR3 is built from 14 residues. The CDR3 spells CASSLATARTEAFF. The DNA for the CDR3 is TGTGCCAGCAGCTTAGCCACGGCGCGGACTGAAGCTTTCTTT.

The chain links TRBV6-4 to TRBJ2-3; 11 bases line up with TRBD2. V trimming: 2 bases; J trimming: 0 bases; junction bases outside the gene matches: 1. Germline values: CDR1 MRHNA, CDR2 SNTAGT. This CDR3 contains 16 residues. The CDR3 loop is CASSDLAGGSTDTQYF. CDR3 in DNA: TGTGCCAGCAGTGACCTAGCGGGGGGTAGCACAGATACGCAGTATTTT.

The V gene is TRBV5-1, the J gene TRBJ1-1, with 10 bases aligning to TRBD1. Germline V gene lookup returns CDR1 SGHRS and CDR2 YFSETQ. CDR3 length: 15 amino acids. V lost 0 bases, J lost 5 bases, and 4 bases stayed unmatched. CDR3 sequence reads: CASSLDGQGVTEAFF. CDR3 nucleotide sequence: TGCGCCAGCAGCTTGGACGGACAGGGGGTTACTGAAGCTTTCTTT.